This TCR beta chain emerged from a study of read filtering for tumor transcriptome and immune sequencing. Study-wide context: DNase treatment preceded whole-transcriptome library preparation.

V was clipped by 2 bases and J by 6 bases; unmatched bases: 5. The length of the CDR3 is 16 residues. The V gene's germline CDR1 is MGHRA and CDR2 YSYEKL. The library was built from around 400 ng RNA with molecular barcoded adaptors for alpha/delta and beta/gamma chains. TCRdb passed the reads through MiXCR, listing each CDR3 protein once. The sample lists about 39,000 distinct CDR3 sequences; 14% were seen once. This clonotype was seen a few times. The TCR comes from a donor at least 40 years old with multiple myeloma. The V call is TRBV4-1, the J call TRBJ2-2; 11 bases are a match to TRBD2. Material: a population of CD138-negative cells sorted from bone marrow. The CDR3 region is CASSQILAGGSGELFF. In DNA, the CDR3 is TGCGCCAGCAGCCAAATCCTAGCGGGGGGTTCCGGGGAGCTGTTTTTT.